Described below is a single T cell receptor (beta chain) sequence and its context. What it recognizes is unknown. Trimming stripped 2 bases from V and 0 bases from J, with 14 bases between. CDR1 and CDR2 (germline): MNHEY, SMNVEV (reference sequence). The CDR3 length is 18 residues. Assay used: immunoSEQ multiplex PCR; TCRdb lists only in-frame clones, some missing. The data contain roughly 120,000 clones, approximately 90% of them singletons. These data originate in a study of T cell responses to AZD1222 COVID-19 vaccine. General study findings and limits: Spike-spanning, vaccine-associated CD4 TCRs were dominant at 160-218 and 743-854. The repertoires were collected only after the peak T cell response. Within unmutated variant regions lay the reported targets of nearly half of spike-specific TCRs.

This TCR derives from an adult in good health. The chain joins TRBV27 to TRBJ2-6; D not resolved. The sequences come from peripheral blood, collected on day 0 of AZD1222 vaccination. CDR3 loop: CASSLVADSFSGANVLTF. Here the CDR3 DNA reads TGTGCCAGCAGTTTAGTGGCAGATTCTTTCTCTGGGGCCAACGTCCTGACTTTC.